Following are 8 T cell receptor beta chains from one sample sequenced in a study of vaccination effects on CD4 cells after COVID-19. Antigen specificity for these receptors is unknown. Using viral peptide pools, the ViraFEST assay grew out antigen-specific CD4+ T cells prior to sequencing. The culture ran for 10 days, and then CD4+ T cells were isolated. According to the study, vaccine recipients showed no prior SARS-CoV-2 infection and negative nucleocapsid antibodies. Here immunoSEQ multiplex PCR was the method, and the copy in TCRdb shows in-frame clones only, minus some. Counted here are tens of thousands of clones, under 75% occurring once; the ten biggest clones make up approximately 22%. The sequenced sample was CD4+ T cells from PBMCs cultured with SARS-CoV-2 spike peptides, obtained before COVID-19 vaccination. The receptors derive from a human donor who received a COVID-19 vaccine.

This chain joins TRBV28 and TRBJ2-2; unclear D gene. Germline V gives CDR1 MDHEN, CDR2 SYDVKM. The V gene lost 7 bases and the J gene lost 1 base, with 7 bases spanning the gap. The CDR3 sequence is 13 residues long. CDR3 region: CASNSGNTGELFF. The CDR3 nucleotides read TGTGCCAGCAATTCAGGGAACACCGGGGAGCTGTTTTTT.

The chain recombines TRBV9 with TRBJ2-1; no clear D gene. The germline V and J ends were trimmed by 0 bases and 2 bases, with 9 bases remaining between them. Per the germline V gene, CDR1 is SGDLS and CDR2 is YYNGEE. CDR3 length equals 15 residues. CDR3 bases: TGTGCCAGCAGCGTAGCAGAGGCGACCTACAATGAGCAGTTCTTC. Translating gives CASSVAEATYNEQFF. The whole variable domain, remainder taken from reference TRBV9 and TRBJ2-1, is DSGVTQTPKHLITATGQRVTLRCSPRSGDLSVYWYQQSLDQGLQFLIQYYNGEERAKGNILERFSAQQFPDLHSELNLSSLELGDSALYFCASSVAEATYNEQFFGPGTRLTVL.

V is TRBV19 and J is TRBJ1-2; tentatively, D is TRBD1 (5 bases). The CDR3 extends over 12 amino acids. V lost 8 bases to trimming and J lost 2 bases, with 9 bases between them. Germline CDR1 and CDR2: LNHDA and SQIVND (reference sequence). This chain's CDR3 is CASDGGNYGYTF. Written as DNA, the CDR3 is TGTGCCAGTGATGGGGGAAACTATGGCTACACCTTC.

This clone was picked up a small number of times. The chain recombines TRBV28 with TRBJ1-1, with D possibly matching TRBD1 (6 bases). This CDR3 spans 13 amino acids. Germline V gene data show CDR1 as MDHEN and CDR2 as SYDVKM. V lost 8 bases and J lost 0, with 10 bases in between. CDR3 in DNA: TGTGCCAGCCGCGGGGGCTTGAACACTGAAGCTTTCTTT. Translating it yields CASRGGLNTEAFF.

This clone showed up just once. The gene calls are TRBV18 and TRBJ2-7; 8 positions agree with TRBD1. V lost 5 bases, J lost 11 bases, and 11 bases stayed unmatched. CDR1 is KGHSH, CDR2 LQKENI, per germline. The CDR3 runs to 13 residues. The CDR3 nucleotides are TGTGCCAGCTCAGGTAAAAACCCGGGACAGGAGTACTTC. Protein: CASSGKNPGQEYF.

The chain joins TRBV30 to TRBJ2-1; D uncertain. Trimming took 4 bases from V and 7 from J, leaving 17 bases between them. CDR1 GTSNPN and CDR2 SVGIG come from the germline V gene (reference sequence). This CDR3 is 14 amino acids long. The CDR3 sequence: CAWTPLQWGNEQFF. CDR3 bases: TGTGCCTGGACTCCTTTACAATGGGGTAATGAGCAGTTCTTC.

This chain uses TRBV27 with TRBJ1-2; D remains ambiguous. This CDR3 region has 14 residues. Germline V gene lookup returns CDR1 MNHEY and CDR2 SMNVEV (reference sequence). Deletions cut 7 bases from V and 5 bases from J, with 17 bases between. This CDR3 reads CASTARRGSYGYTF. For the CDR3, the DNA is TGTGCCAGCACCGCCAGACGGGGTTCATATGGCTACACCTTC.

The chain has TRBV5-1 and TRBJ1-1; TRBD1 is a possible D gene (6 bases). Trimming took 0 bases from V and 3 from J, leaving 15 bases between them. The CDR3 is made up of 16 amino acids. Germline lookup yields CDR1 SGHRS and CDR2 YFSETQ. This CDR3 reads CASSLASSRGDTEAFF. For the CDR3, the DNA is TGCGCCAGCAGCTTGGCCAGCTCTAGGGGGGACACTGAAGCTTTCTTT. Drawing the rest from reference TRBV5-1 and TRBJ1-1, the complete variable domain is KAGVTQTPRYLIKTRGQQVTLSCSPISGHRSVSWYQQTPGQGLQFLFEYFSETQRNKGNFPGRFSGRQFSNSRSEMNVSTLELGDSALYLCASSLASSRGDTEAFFGQGTRLTVV.